The following is a T cell receptor (beta chain) sequence with its context. This CDR3 is 15 amino acids long. After removal of 3 bases from V and 6 bases from J, the junction contained 8 bases not matched to a gene. The V gene's germline CDR1 is SGHRS and CDR2 YFSETQ. The table came from immunoSEQ multiplex PCR; TCRdb's copy has only in-frame clones and leaves some out. This table holds approximately 470,000 clones, roughly 87% found once. This entry is derived from a study of blood T cell repertoires in COVID-19. The clonotype originates from a woman aged 18-29 years who had recovered from COVID-19. The chain has TRBV5-1 and TRBJ1-2; the match to TRBD1 covers 10 bases. Sequencing was done on a sample of PBMCs or T cells enriched from blood (not recorded which). For the CDR3, the DNA is TGCGCCAGCAGCTCCTACGAGACAGGGGGCGATGGCTACACCTTC. This translates into CASSSYETGGDGYTF. Full variable domain (missing parts from reference TRBV5-1 and TRBJ1-2): KAGVTQTPRYLIKTRGQQVTLSCSPISGHRSVSWYQQTPGQGLQFLFEYFSETQRNKGNFPGRFSGRQFSNSRSEMNVSTLELGDSALYLCASSSYETGGDGYTFGSGTRLTVV.